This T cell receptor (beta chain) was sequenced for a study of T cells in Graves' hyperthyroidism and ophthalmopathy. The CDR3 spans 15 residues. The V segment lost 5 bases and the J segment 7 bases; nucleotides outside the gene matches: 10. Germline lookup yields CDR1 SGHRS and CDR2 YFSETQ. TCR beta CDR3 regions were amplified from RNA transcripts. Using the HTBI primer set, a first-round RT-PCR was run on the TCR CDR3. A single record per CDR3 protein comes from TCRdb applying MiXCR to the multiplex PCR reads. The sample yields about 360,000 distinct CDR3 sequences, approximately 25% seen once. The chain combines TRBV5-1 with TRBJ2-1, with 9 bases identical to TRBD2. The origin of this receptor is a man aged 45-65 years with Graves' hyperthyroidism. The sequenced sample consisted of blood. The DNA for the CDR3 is TGCGCCAGCAGACTAGTAGCGGGAGAGGTGAATGAGCAGTTCTTC. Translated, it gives CASRLVAGEVNEQFF.